The source of this T cell receptor (beta chain) is a study of spatial heterogeneity in lung cancer. Across the whole study: More than eight raw reads, on average, carried each unique TCR and UMI combination.

TCR cDNA molecules each carried a unique molecular identifier. One entry per CDR3 protein, called by TCRdb with MiXCR from the 5' RACE reads. The table lists some 8,000 distinct CDR3 sequences, approximately 5.4% of them singletons. Germline assignment: CDR1 MDHEN and CDR2 SYDVKM. This CDR3 has 13 residues. V dropped 8 bases and J dropped 5 bases, with 15 bases sitting between them. The sample's time point: sample taken at primary tumor resection. Unsorted whole RNA of tumor, nontumor lung or frozen PBMC was sequenced. Samples were obtained from some 72 donors, all untreated early-stage non-small cell lung cancer patients. Study observations and caveats: There were more appearances of ubiquitous expanded tumor TCRs in blood at resection than at follow-up.

By share, this clonotype counts as medium-sized. Its antigen is not known. The source is a male donor with early-stage non-small cell lung cancer. Here the sequenced sample was PBMCs, taken at surgery. The chain is built from TRBV28 and TRBJ2-5, with D uncertain. Here the CDR3 DNA reads TGTGCCAGCCAGCTTCCCTCGCGGGAGACCCAGTACTTC. Its translation is CASQLPSRETQYF.